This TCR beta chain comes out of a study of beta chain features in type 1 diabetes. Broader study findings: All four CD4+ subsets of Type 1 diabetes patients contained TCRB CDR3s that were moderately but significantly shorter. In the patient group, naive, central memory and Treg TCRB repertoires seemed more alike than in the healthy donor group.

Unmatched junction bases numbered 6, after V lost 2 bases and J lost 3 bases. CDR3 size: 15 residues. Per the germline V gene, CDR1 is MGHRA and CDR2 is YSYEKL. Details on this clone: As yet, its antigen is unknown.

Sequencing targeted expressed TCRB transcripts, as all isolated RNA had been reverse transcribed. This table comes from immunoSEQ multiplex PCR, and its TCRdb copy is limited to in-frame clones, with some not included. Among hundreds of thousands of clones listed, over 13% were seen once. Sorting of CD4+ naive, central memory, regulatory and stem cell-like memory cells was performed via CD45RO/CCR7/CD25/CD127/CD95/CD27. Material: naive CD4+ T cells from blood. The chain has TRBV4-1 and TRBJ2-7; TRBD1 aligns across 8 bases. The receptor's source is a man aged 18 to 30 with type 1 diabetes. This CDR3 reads CASSQPRTGSYEQYF. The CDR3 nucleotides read TGCGCCAGCAGCCAACCCCGGACAGGGAGCTACGAGCAGTACTTC.